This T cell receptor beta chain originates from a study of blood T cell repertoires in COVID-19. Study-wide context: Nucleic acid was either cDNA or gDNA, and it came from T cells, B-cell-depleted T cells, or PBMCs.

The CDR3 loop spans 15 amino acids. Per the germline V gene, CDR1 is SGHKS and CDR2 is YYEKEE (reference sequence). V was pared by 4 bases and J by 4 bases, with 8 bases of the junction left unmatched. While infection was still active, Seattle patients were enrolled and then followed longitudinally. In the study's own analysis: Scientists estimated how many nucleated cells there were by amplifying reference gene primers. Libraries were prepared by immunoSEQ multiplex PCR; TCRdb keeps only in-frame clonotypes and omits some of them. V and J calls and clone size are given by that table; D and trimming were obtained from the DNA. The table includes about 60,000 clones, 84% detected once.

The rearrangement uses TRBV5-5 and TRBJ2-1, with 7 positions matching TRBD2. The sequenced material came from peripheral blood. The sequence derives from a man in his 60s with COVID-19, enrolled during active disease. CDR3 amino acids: CASSRLGGLYNEQFF. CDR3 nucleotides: TGTGCCAGCAGCCGTCTGGGGGGACTATACAATGAGCAGTTCTTC.